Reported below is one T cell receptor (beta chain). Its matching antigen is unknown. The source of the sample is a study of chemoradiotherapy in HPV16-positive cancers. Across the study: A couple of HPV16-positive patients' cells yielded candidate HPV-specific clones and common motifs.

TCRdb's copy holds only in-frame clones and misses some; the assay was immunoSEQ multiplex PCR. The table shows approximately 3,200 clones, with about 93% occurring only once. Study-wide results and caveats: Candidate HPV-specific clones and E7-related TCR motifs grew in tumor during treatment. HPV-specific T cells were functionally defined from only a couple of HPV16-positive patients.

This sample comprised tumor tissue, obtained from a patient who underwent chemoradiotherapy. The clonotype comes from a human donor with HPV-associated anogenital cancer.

The DNA for the CDR3 is TGTGCCAGCAGTCGCAGTGGGAGCAATCAGCCCCAGCATTTT. This gives the protein CASSRSGSNQPQHF. The chain carries TRBV6-5 and TRBJ1-5; D not certain. The germline gives CDR1 MNHEY, CDR2 SVGAGI. Trimming shortened V by 5 bases and J by 1 base, and 9 bases separated the two germline ends. The CDR3 is 14 amino acids.